These T cell receptor beta chains were read from a single sample in a study of T-cell memory formation after mild COVID-19. One entry per CDR3 protein, called by TCRdb with MiXCR from the 5' RACE reads. The repertoire holds about 160,000 distinct CDR3 sequences, around 30% seen once, with about 11% in the top ten. The specimen was PBMCs or a T cell subset sorted from them (not recorded which). The receptors shown here come from an adult woman who had mild COVID-19 (a few samples of this study predate the infection). Cell type and time point are not known. Each CDR3 is given with its conserved first and last residue. A D gene is named only where the DNA matches it firmly. Clone size is shown for a subset of rows, as once, few, many or a class of expanded clone.

CDR3 DNA	CDR3 protein	D gene	V gene	J gene	clone size
TGTGCCAGCAGCTTGGCGTGGGGGCACTCCTACGAGCAGTACTTC	CASSLAWGHSYEQYF	-	TRBV5-5	TRBJ2-7	-
TGTGCCAGCAGCCGCGCCCTAGGACTTTCGAACACCGGGGAGCTGTTTTTT	CASSRALGLSNTGELFF	-	TRBV3-1	TRBJ2-2	few
TGTGCCAGCAGCCCTGACACCGTCGACGGCTATGGCTACACCTTC	CASSPDTVDGYGYTF	-	TRBV9	TRBJ1-2	-
TGCAGTGCTAGACAACCGGGACAGGGGAAAGAGACCCAGTACTTC	CSARQPGQGKETQYF	TRBD1	TRBV20-1	TRBJ2-5	-
TGTGCCAGCAGCCCCCCCGGGGGCGGCGGGGAGCTGTTTTTT	CASSPPGGGGELFF	-	TRBV3-1	TRBJ2-2	-
TGCGCCAGCAGCTTGGCAGGCGGGGGGGCGAATTTAATCGCAGATACGCAGTATTTT	CASSLAGGGANLIADTQYF	TRBD2	TRBV5-1	TRBJ2-3	-
TGCAGTGCTGAGAAGAATCTAGGAGATACGCAGTATTTT	CSAEKNLGDTQYF	-	TRBV20-1	TRBJ2-3	few
TGTGCCAGCGTCCCCTACGGCAGAGGATACAATGAGCAGTTCTTC	CASVPYGRGYNEQFF	-	TRBV12-3/TRBV12-4	TRBJ2-1	few
TGTGCCTGGAACCTATCTCCGAGACTAGCGGGAGGGCCGGGGTACAATGAGCAGTTCTTC	CAWNLSPRLAGGPGYNEQFF	TRBD2	TRBV30	TRBJ2-1	few
TGTGCCAGCAGCTTAGCGGGGGGCTCGGAGCAGTTCTTC	CASSLAGGSEQFF	-	TRBV7-2	TRBJ2-1	-
TGTGCCAGCAGCTTGCCCGGGACAGGGATCAATGAGCAGTTCTTC	CASSLPGTGINEQFF	TRBD1	TRBV5-6	TRBJ2-1	-
TGTGCCAGCAGCTTAACCCGGACAGACTCCTACGAGCAGTACTTC	CASSLTRTDSYEQYF	-	TRBV7-8	TRBJ2-7	-
TGCGCCAGCAGCGCCCGGGACGGAACCCAGGAGCAGTACTTC	CASSARDGTQEQYF	-	TRBV5-1	TRBJ2-7	once
TGCGCCAGCAGCCAAGATCCTCCCGGGACAGATACGCAGTATTTT	CASSQDPPGTDTQYF	-	TRBV4-3	TRBJ2-3	-
TGTGCCACCAGTGACCCGACAGGGGGCAGTTGGGGCACCGGGGAGCTGTTTTTT	CATSDPTGGSWGTGELFF	TRBD1	TRBV24-1	TRBJ2-2	few
TGTGCCAGCAGTCTTCAGGGGGCCCTCAATCAGCCCCAGCATTTT	CASSLQGALNQPQHF	TRBD1	TRBV6-6	TRBJ1-5	few
TGTGCAAGTCCGTCCGGAGTGCCAAACACCGGGGAGCTGTTTTTT	CASPSGVPNTGELFF	-	TRBV21-1	TRBJ2-2	-
TGTGCCAGCAGCCAAGACCCCCCTCTAGCGGGACGCTACAATGAGCAGTTCTTC	CASSQDPPLAGRYNEQFF	TRBD2	TRBV3-1	TRBJ2-1	-
TGTGCCAGCAGTCTTGTATGGGGGGGCAATCAGCCCCAGCATTTT	CASSLVWGGNQPQHF	-	TRBV6-5	TRBJ1-5	few
TGCAGTGCTAGAGGGGGACTAGCGGGAGGAAGGACAGATACGCAGTATTTT	CSARGGLAGGRTDTQYF	TRBD2	TRBV20-1	TRBJ2-3	-
TGTGCCAGCAGGGACAGCCGAGTCTACGAGCAGTACTTC	CASRDSRVYEQYF	-	TRBV25-1	TRBJ2-7	-
TGTGCCAGCAGCCCGGACAGCCTGGCCATGGATGGCTACACCTTC	CASSPDSLAMDGYTF	-	TRBV9	TRBJ1-2	few
TGTGCCAGCAGTTACCCGACTAGCGGGAGGACTACCTACGAGCAGTACTTC	CASSYPTSGRTTYEQYF	TRBD2	TRBV6-5	TRBJ2-7	-
TGCAGCGTTGTTCGGTGGCCCGTGGGAGATACGCAGTATTTT	CSVVRWPVGDTQYF	-	TRBV29-1	TRBJ2-3	few
TGCGCCAGCAGCGCGGGACCTGCGAACTACGAGCAGTACTTC	CASSAGPANYEQYF	-	TRBV5-1	TRBJ2-7	-
TGTGCCAGCAGTTACAGGGGAGAGACCCAGTACTTC	CASSYRGETQYF	-	TRBV6-5	TRBJ2-5	few
TGTGCCAGCAGGACCGGACAGGGTGGTCAGCCCCAGCATTTT	CASRTGQGGQPQHF	TRBD1	TRBV2	TRBJ1-5	few
TGTGCCAGCAGCCCAAGCGAGAGGGGCGTTTCACCCCTCCACTTT	CASSPSERGVSPLHF	-	TRBV14	TRBJ1-6	few
TGTGCCAGCAGCTTAAACTTGATTGGCGGCTACGAGCAGTACTTC	CASSLNLIGGYEQYF	-	TRBV11-2	TRBJ2-7	few
TGTGCCAGCAGCCAGTGGGGACCCGAGCAGTACTTC	CASSQWGPEQYF	-	TRBV14	TRBJ2-7	-
TGTGCCTGGAGTCCCACAGGGAATAGCAATCAGCCCCAGCATTTT	CAWSPTGNSNQPQHF	-	TRBV30	TRBJ1-5	-
TGTGCCAGCTCACCCTCGCGGGTAGGGGACACTGAAGCTTTCTTT	CASSPSRVGDTEAFF	-	TRBV18	TRBJ1-1	-
TGTGCCATCAGTGACCTATTCGGACAGGGCTACAATGAGCAGTTCTTC	CAISDLFGQGYNEQFF	TRBD1	TRBV10-3	TRBJ2-1	few
TGTGCCAGCAAGACTAGCGGCTTCTACAATGAGCAGTTCTTC	CASKTSGFYNEQFF	TRBD2	TRBV2	TRBJ2-1	few
TGCAGCGTTCCTTCGGGGAGCTCCTACGAGCAGTACTTC	CSVPSGSSYEQYF	-	TRBV29-1	TRBJ2-7	-
TGTGCCAGCAGCTTAGAAGTCATGGAGACCCAGTACTTC	CASSLEVMETQYF	-	TRBV11-2	TRBJ2-5	-
TGTGCCAGCAGCTTAGCGTTCCAGGGGGGCCACAATGAGCAGTTCTTC	CASSLAFQGGHNEQFF	-	TRBV7-2	TRBJ2-1	-
TGCAGCGGGACGACAGGGGGGACTGAAGCTTTCTTT	CSGTTGGTEAFF	TRBD1	TRBV29-1	TRBJ1-1	few
TGTGCCAGCAGCGTTCACCGGATGATAGAGTACCAAGAGACCCAGTACTTC	CASSVHRMIEYQETQYF	-	TRBV6-1	TRBJ2-5	-
TGTGCCACCAGTGCGCGGGGATCCCTTAATTCGAACACCGGGGAGCTGTTTTTT	CATSARGSLNSNTGELFF	-	TRBV24-1	TRBJ2-2	few
TGTGCCAGCAGCTTAGGGCGCCAAGGCTTAGCCTCTGGGGCCAACGTCCTGACTTTC	CASSLGRQGLASGANVLTF	-	TRBV7-2	TRBJ2-6	-
TGTGCTAGTGGTCCGGCAGGGGTGACTGAAGCTTTCTTT	CASGPAGVTEAFF	-	TRBV12-5	TRBJ1-1	-
TGCAGTGCTAGTCTCCGGACACAAAACATTCAGTACTTC	CSASLRTQNIQYF	-	TRBV20-1	TRBJ2-4	-
TGTGCCAGCAGTTTCAGGCCCTTGGACTACGAGCAGTACTTC	CASSFRPLDYEQYF	-	TRBV12-3/TRBV12-4	TRBJ2-7	-
TGTGCCACCAGTGGACGGCCTGATAAGGACGTAAGAAAAAACATTCAGTACTTC	CATSGRPDKDVRKNIQYF	-	TRBV24-1	TRBJ2-4	-
TGTGCCAGCAGCTTCACAGGGAATGGCGAGCAGTACTTC	CASSFTGNGEQYF	-	TRBV7-9	TRBJ2-7	-